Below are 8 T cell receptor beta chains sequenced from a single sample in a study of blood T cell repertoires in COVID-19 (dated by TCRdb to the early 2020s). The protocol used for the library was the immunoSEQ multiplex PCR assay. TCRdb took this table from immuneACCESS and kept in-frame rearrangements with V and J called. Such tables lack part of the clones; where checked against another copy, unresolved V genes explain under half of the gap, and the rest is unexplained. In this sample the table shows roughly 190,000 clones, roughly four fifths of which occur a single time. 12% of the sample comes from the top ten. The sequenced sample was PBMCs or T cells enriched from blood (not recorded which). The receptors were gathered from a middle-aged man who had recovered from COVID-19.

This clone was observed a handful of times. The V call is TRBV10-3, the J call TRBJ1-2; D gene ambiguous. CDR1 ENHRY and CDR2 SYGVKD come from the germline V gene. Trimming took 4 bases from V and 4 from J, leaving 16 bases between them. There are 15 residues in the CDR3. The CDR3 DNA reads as TGTGCCATCAGTGGAGGAGATGCGAAATTCTATGGCTACACCTTC. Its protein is CAISGGDAKFYGYTF.

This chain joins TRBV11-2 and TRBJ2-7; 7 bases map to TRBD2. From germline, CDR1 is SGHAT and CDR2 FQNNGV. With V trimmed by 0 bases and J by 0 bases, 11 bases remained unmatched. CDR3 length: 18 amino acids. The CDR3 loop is CASSLDTPGRGSSYEQYV. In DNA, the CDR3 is TGTGCCAGCAGCTTAGATACCCCGGGGCGGGGGTCCTCCTACGAGCAGTACGTC.

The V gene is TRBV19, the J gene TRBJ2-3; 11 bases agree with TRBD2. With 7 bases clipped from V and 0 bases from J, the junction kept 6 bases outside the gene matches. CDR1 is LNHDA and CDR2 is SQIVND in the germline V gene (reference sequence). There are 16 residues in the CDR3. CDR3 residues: CASTPLAGGSTDTQYF. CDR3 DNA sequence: TGTGCCAGTACCCCTTTAGCGGGAGGGAGCACAGATACGCAGTATTTT.

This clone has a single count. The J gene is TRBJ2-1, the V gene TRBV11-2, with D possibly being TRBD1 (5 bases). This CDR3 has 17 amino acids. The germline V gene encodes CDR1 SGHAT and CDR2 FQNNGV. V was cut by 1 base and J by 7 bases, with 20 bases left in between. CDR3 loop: CASSLGGAASKGNEQFF. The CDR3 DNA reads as TGTGCCAGCAGCTTAGGTGGGGCAGCGTCCAAGGGGAATGAGCAGTTCTTC.

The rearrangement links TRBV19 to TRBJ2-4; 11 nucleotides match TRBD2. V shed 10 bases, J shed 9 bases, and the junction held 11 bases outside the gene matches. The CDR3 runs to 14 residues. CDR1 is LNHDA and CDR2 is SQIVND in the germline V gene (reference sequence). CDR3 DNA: TGTGCCACCAAGAACCTAGCGGGAGGCAGCATTCAGTACTTC. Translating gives CATKNLAGGSIQYF.

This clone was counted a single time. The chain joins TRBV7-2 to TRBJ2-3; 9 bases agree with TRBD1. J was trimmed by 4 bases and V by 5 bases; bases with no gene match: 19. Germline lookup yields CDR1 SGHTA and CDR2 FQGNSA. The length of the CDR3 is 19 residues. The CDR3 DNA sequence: TGTGCCAGCAGCCGGACAGGGGTGCCAAGCACAGGCAGGGCAGATACGCAGTATTTT. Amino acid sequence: CASSRTGVPSTGRADTQYF.

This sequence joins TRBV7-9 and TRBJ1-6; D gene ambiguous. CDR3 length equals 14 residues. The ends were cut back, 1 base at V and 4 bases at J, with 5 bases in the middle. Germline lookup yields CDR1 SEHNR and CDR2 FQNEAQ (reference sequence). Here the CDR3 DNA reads TGTGCCAGCAGCTTAGGAGGGTATAATTCACCCCTCCACTTT. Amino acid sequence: CASSLGGYNSPLHF.

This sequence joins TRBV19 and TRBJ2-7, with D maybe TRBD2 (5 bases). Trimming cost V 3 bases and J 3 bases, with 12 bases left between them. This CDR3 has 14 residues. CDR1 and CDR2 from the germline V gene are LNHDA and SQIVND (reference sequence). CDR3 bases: TGTGCCAGTAGTATCCCGGGAACGCACTACGAGCAGTACTTC. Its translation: CASSIPGTHYEQYF.